The present T cell receptor (beta chain) was sequenced within a study of cytomegalovirus exposure and HLA in healthy donors. Study background: It was reported in a later analysis that the same platform had been used for the 120 validation repertoires as for the 550 to 700 first-cohort repertoires.

Between the trimmed V and J ends, which lost 8 bases and 3 bases, there was a span of 7 bases. The CDR3 contains 11 residues. Germline V CDR1 and CDR2: LNHDA, SQIVND (reference sequence). Regarding this clone: No antigen is known for it.

General observations from the study: It was reportedly the case that the classifier diagnosed cytomegalovirus status with high specificity and sensitivity. Overall, approximately 150 TCR beta chains were annotated as cytomegalovirus-associated.

Here immunoSEQ multiplex PCR was the method, and the copy in TCRdb shows in-frame clones only, minus some. The table records more than 85,000 clones, approximately 93% of them present only once. This chain connects TRBV19 to TRBJ1-1; possibly TRBD1 for D (5 bases). The receptor was derived from a woman aged 25 to 45 in good health and CMV-seropositive. What was sequenced was PBMCs. DNA of the CDR3: TGTGCCAGTGGGGCGTACACTGAAGCTTTCTTT. Its translation is CASGAYTEAFF.